A selection of T cell receptor beta chains follows, all from one sample in a study of cytomegalovirus exposure and HLA in healthy donors. TCRdb's copy holds only in-frame clones and misses some; the assay was immunoSEQ multiplex PCR. The profile shows about 110,000 clones, just under 75% of them singletons. Sequenced material: PBMCs. The receptors were gathered from a man aged 50 or older in good health and CMV-seropositive. Each CDR3 is given with its conserved first and last residue. The D gene is left open where the match is weak. Expanded clones are given a class, and other clones once, few, many or no size at all.

len: 15
v_gene: TRBV6-1
abundance: .
d_gene: TRBD1
j_gene: TRBJ1-5
CDR3aa: CASSESGGRDQPQHF

len: 14
v_gene: TRBV19
abundance: .
d_gene: TRBD1
j_gene: TRBJ1-4
CDR3aa: CASTGTGNHEKLFF

len: 15
v_gene: TRBV6-5
abundance: .
d_gene: TRBD1
j_gene: TRBJ1-6
CDR3aa: CASSLRTGVEEPLHF

len: 15
v_gene: TRBV30
abundance: .
d_gene: .
j_gene: TRBJ2-1
CDR3aa: CAWSQGTTAYNEQFF

len: 15
v_gene: TRBV6-5
abundance: .
d_gene: .
j_gene: TRBJ2-2
CDR3aa: CASSRRGYNTGELFF

len: 14
v_gene: TRBV6-5
abundance: .
d_gene: TRBD1
j_gene: TRBJ2-7
CDR3aa: CASSPGQGAPGQYF

len: 16
v_gene: TRBV11-3
abundance: .
d_gene: TRBD1
j_gene: TRBJ2-2
CDR3aa: CASSLGQGGVPGELFF

len: 13
v_gene: TRBV27
abundance: .
d_gene: TRBD1
j_gene: TRBJ2-7
CDR3aa: CASTRQGLDEQYF

len: 13
v_gene: TRBV6-6
abundance: .
d_gene: TRBD1
j_gene: TRBJ2-1
CDR3aa: CASSLGTGREQFF

len: 13
v_gene: TRBV11-2
abundance: once
d_gene: .
j_gene: TRBJ2-5
CDR3aa: CASSLFLGGTQYF

len: 15
v_gene: TRBV14
abundance: once
d_gene: .
j_gene: TRBJ2-5
CDR3aa: CASSQDLGRPETQYF

len: 16
v_gene: TRBV6-5
abundance: .
d_gene: .
j_gene: TRBJ2-7
CDR3aa: CASSYLGSRGGYEQYF

len: 14
v_gene: TRBV18
abundance: .
d_gene: TRBD1
j_gene: TRBJ2-5
CDR3aa: CASSPPNRGETQYF

len: 16
v_gene: TRBV9
abundance: few
d_gene: .
j_gene: TRBJ1-2
CDR3aa: CASSVATMGAGEGYTF

len: 13
v_gene: TRBV7-3
abundance: .
d_gene: .
j_gene: TRBJ1-6
CDR3aa: CASSSQGNSPLHF

len: 15
v_gene: TRBV15
abundance: few
d_gene: .
j_gene: TRBJ1-2
CDR3aa: CATSRVGSGKRGYTF

len: 14
v_gene: TRBV5-1
abundance: .
d_gene: TRBD2
j_gene: TRBJ2-5
CDR3aa: CASSRLAYQETQYF

len: 18
v_gene: TRBV7-2
abundance: .
d_gene: .
j_gene: TRBJ1-5
CDR3aa: CASSLDRGIFNSNQPQHF

len: 16
v_gene: TRBV19
abundance: few
d_gene: TRBD1
j_gene: TRBJ1-6
CDR3aa: CASTDRASSYNSPLHF

len: 14
v_gene: TRBV6-6
abundance: .
d_gene: .
j_gene: TRBJ2-7
CDR3aa: CASSYLSIVYEQYF

len: 15
v_gene: TRBV6-1
abundance: .
d_gene: .
j_gene: TRBJ2-7
CDR3aa: CASSSRVEGSREQYF

len: 15
v_gene: TRBV6-1
abundance: .
d_gene: .
j_gene: TRBJ1-2
CDR3aa: CASSERGLGIYGYTF

len: 12
v_gene: TRBV5-4
abundance: once
d_gene: .
j_gene: TRBJ2-7
CDR3aa: CASSPGSYEQYF

len: 17
v_gene: TRBV27
abundance: .
d_gene: .
j_gene: TRBJ1-4
CDR3aa: CASSLVGVGVPNEKLFF

len: 16
v_gene: TRBV21-1
abundance: .
d_gene: .
j_gene: TRBJ1-5
CDR3aa: CASSSRQGDSNQPQHF

len: 13
v_gene: TRBV30
abundance: .
d_gene: .
j_gene: TRBJ1-3
CDR3aa: CAWSPYSGNTIYF

len: 15
v_gene: TRBV12-5
abundance: few
d_gene: TRBD1
j_gene: TRBJ2-2
CDR3aa: CASGTRQGNTGELFF

len: 18
v_gene: TRBV9
abundance: .
d_gene: TRBD1
j_gene: TRBJ1-3
CDR3aa: CASSAWTGFTISGNTIYF

len: 13
v_gene: TRBV29-1
abundance: few
d_gene: TRBD1
j_gene: TRBJ2-1
CDR3aa: CSVDIRVGTGVFF

len: 17
v_gene: TRBV4-2
abundance: .
d_gene: TRBD2
j_gene: TRBJ2-3
CDR3aa: CASSQDPIAGSTDTQYF

len: 17
v_gene: TRBV28
abundance: few
d_gene: TRBD1
j_gene: TRBJ2-7
CDR3aa: CASSPGPRDRTSYEQYF

len: 13
v_gene: TRBV30
abundance: .
d_gene: TRBD1
j_gene: TRBJ1-1
CDR3aa: CAWSRTGYTEAFF

len: 14
v_gene: TRBV10-3
abundance: .
d_gene: .
j_gene: TRBJ1-3
CDR3aa: CAISEPRDGNTIYF

len: 16
v_gene: TRBV6-5
abundance: .
d_gene: TRBD2
j_gene: TRBJ2-1
CDR3aa: CASSYGASGGPKVWFF

len: 15
v_gene: TRBV5-4
abundance: .
d_gene: .
j_gene: TRBJ2-2
CDR3aa: CASSLEPLNTGELFF

len: 14
v_gene: TRBV11-2
abundance: .
d_gene: TRBD2
j_gene: TRBJ2-7
CDR3aa: CASSLIAGSYEQYF

len: 14
v_gene: TRBV7-3
abundance: .
d_gene: .
j_gene: TRBJ2-3
CDR3aa: CASSARQSTDTQYF

len: 17
v_gene: TRBV7-8
abundance: .
d_gene: .
j_gene: TRBJ2-7
CDR3aa: CASSLAPGGRGAYEQYF